This TCR beta chain was found in a study of PD-1 blockade in classical Hodgkin lymphoma. Study-level results: TCR diversity at baseline was reported to be reduced in newly diagnosed patients relative to healthy donors. CD4+ but not CD8+ TCR diversity rose significantly by C4D1.

The CDR3 is made up of 14 amino acids. Trimming at V came to 5 bases and at J to 1 base, leaving 2 bases not matched to a gene. Germline CDR1 reads MNHNS; CDR2 reads SASEGT. As for this clone: The antigen is undetermined.

Only in-frame clones appear in the TCRdb table, and some are missing; sequencing was by immunoSEQ multiplex PCR. The sample holds nearly 25,000 clones, roughly three quarters seen once. Brentuximab vedotin exposure varied among the patients, all of whom had relapsed after autologous stem cell transplantation. The receptor was isolated from a human donor with classical Hodgkin lymphoma. The rearrangement links TRBV6-1 to TRBJ1-1, with TRBD1 identical over 9 bases. The input for sequencing was peripheral blood mononuclear cells (PBMCs), taken at baseline. The CDR3 nucleotides read TGTGCCAGCAGTAAGGGACAGGGGAACACTGAAGCTTTCTTT. Its translation: CASSKGQGNTEAFF.